In this sample, the clone carrying this TCR beta chain turned up a few times. What it binds is not known. This record belongs to a study of CD8 T cells in ankylosing spondylitis. Study results and caveats: Characteristic, it appeared, of ankylosing spondylitis blood was a TCR beta motif of about eight highly homologous variants. Reactive arthritis synovial fluid and blood were previously reported to contain some motif variants.

TCRdb called the 5' RACE reads again in MiXCR, with one record for every CDR3 protein. The sample includes approximately 290,000 distinct CDR3 sequences, roughly 20% of them seen just once. The V and J ends lost 5 bases and 1 base respectively, with 11 bases between them. Germline CDR1 reads DFQATT; CDR2 reads SNEGSKA (reference sequence). The CDR3 loop spans 13 amino acids. The TCR sequence derives from a female donor with ankylosing spondylitis or in good health (not recorded which). The V call is TRBV20-1, the J call TRBJ1-1; TRBD1 might be the D (6 bases). The source material was blood, either unsorted or a sorted T cell fraction (not recorded which). The CDR3 bases are TGCAGTGCTCCGGACAGAAGGAACACTGAAGCTTTCTTT. Protein sequence: CSAPDRRNTEAFF.